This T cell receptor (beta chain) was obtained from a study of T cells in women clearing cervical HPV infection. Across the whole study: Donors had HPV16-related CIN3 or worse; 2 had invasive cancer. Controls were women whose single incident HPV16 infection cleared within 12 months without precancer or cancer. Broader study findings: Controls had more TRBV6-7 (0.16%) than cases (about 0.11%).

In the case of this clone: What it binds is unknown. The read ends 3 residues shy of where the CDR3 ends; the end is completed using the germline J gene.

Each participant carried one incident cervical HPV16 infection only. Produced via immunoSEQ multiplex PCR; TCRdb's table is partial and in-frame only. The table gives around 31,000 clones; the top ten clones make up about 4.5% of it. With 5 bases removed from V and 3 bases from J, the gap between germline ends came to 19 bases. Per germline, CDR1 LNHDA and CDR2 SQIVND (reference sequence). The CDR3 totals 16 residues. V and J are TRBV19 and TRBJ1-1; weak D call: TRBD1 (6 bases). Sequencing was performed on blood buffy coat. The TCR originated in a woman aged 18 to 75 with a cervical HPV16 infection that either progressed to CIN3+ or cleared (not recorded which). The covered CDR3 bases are TGTGCCAGTAGTCTGCCCACAGGGATCCGTGACACTGAA. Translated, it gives CASSLPTGIRDTE. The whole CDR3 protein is CASSLPTGIRDTEAFF. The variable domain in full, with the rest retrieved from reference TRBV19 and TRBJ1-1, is DGGITQSPKYLFRKEGQNVTLSCEQNLNHDAMYWYRQDPGQGLRLIYYSQIVNDFQKGDIAEGYSVSREKKESFPLTVTSAQKNPTAFYLCASSLPTGIRDTEAFFGQGTRLTVV.